Each of the 3 T cell receptor beta chains below was sequenced from the same sample in a study of immune cell composition in non-small cell lung cancer. Only in-frame clones appear in the TCRdb table, and some are missing; sequencing was by immunoSEQ multiplex PCR. Of about 10,000 clones listed, approximately 70% are singletons. Source material: lung tumor tissue. Receptor source: a human donor with non-small cell lung cancer.

The chain combines TRBV20-1 with TRBJ1-1; D gene ambiguous. This CDR3 is 11 amino acids long. V was pared by 5 bases and J by 11 bases, with 15 bases between. Germline values: CDR1 DFQATT, CDR2 SNEGSKA (reference sequence). The CDR3 nucleotides are TGCAGTGCTCCTCAGGTTCGAGGGGCTTTCTTT. Translating it yields CSAPQVRGAFF.

This clone has just a few counts. The V gene is TRBV29-1, the J gene TRBJ1-1; D perhaps matches TRBD1 (5 bases). The ends were cut back, 6 bases at V and 4 bases at J, with 12 bases in the middle. Germline lookup yields CDR1 SQVTM and CDR2 ANQGSEA. The CDR3 consists of 12 residues. CDR3 sequence: CSVRQFGTEAFF. DNA of the CDR3: TGCAGCGTACGACAGTTCGGCACTGAAGCTTTCTTT.

The V gene is TRBV9, the J gene TRBJ1-4; 7 positions match TRBD1. V lost 0 bases to trimming and J lost 2 bases; unmatched junction nucleotides: 1. Per germline, CDR1 SGDLS and CDR2 YYNGEE. The CDR3 contains 15 residues. The CDR3 here is CASSVEDRTNEKLFF. Here the CDR3 DNA reads TGTGCCAGCAGCGTAGAGGACAGGACTAATGAAAAACTGTTTTTT.